The next 16 T cell receptor beta chains were all read from a single sample in a study of Ad26.COV2.S vaccination and SARS-CoV-2 variants. Treatment described: some 20 received Ad26.COV2.S at low or high dose, single or two shots; several received placebo; per-sample allocation not given. Vaccine and placebo recipients were sampled on day 63 after the first injection. This table comes from immunoSEQ multiplex PCR, and its TCRdb copy is limited to in-frame clones, with some not included. Seen here are 200,000 to 300,000 clones, around nine tenths observed once, and the top ten hold roughly 3%. Specimen: peripheral blood, collected in a trial of Ad26.COV2.S vaccine versus placebo. These receptors came from a person aged 18-65 years who received the Ad26.COV2.S COVID-19 vaccine or a placebo.

The chain has TRBV19 and TRBJ2-2, with D tentatively TRBD2 (6 bases). This CDR3 contains 14 residues. The germline V gene encodes CDR1 LNHDA and CDR2 SQIVND (reference sequence). V was pared by 3 bases and J by 6 bases, with 11 bases between. CDR3 region: CASSIGGVPGELFF. The CDR3 DNA sequence: TGTGCCAGTAGTATTGGAGGGGTACCCGGGGAGCTGTTTTTT.

J is TRBJ2-1 and V is TRBV12-5; 7 positions agree with TRBD1. The CDR3 loop spans 13 amino acids. V shed 6 bases and J 8 bases; nucleotides not matched to a gene: 7. Germline V lookup: CDR1 LGHNT, CDR2 FRNRAP. The CDR3 protein is CASGRQGWDEQFF. Here the CDR3 DNA reads TGTGCTAGTGGGCGACAGGGTTGGGATGAGCAGTTCTTC.

The chain couples TRBV18 to TRBJ2-1; 11 nucleotides line up with TRBD2. Unmatched junction bases numbered 5, after V lost 3 bases and J lost 7 bases. CDR1 is KGHSH, CDR2 LQKENI, per germline. CDR3 size: 15 residues. The chain's CDR3 is CASSPTSGGINEQFF. In DNA, the CDR3 is TGTGCCAGCTCACCTACTAGCGGGGGTATTAATGAGCAGTTCTTC.

J is TRBJ2-5 and V is TRBV4-3, with unresolved D. CDR1 and CDR2 from the germline V gene are LGHNA and YSLEER. CDR3 size: 15 residues. Trimming removed 0 bases at V and 7 bases at J, with 15 bases between. The CDR3 nucleotides read TGCGCCAGCAGCCAAGATCGCACTCCTTGGGGGACCCAGTACTTC. Its translation: CASSQDRTPWGTQYF.

V usage is TRBV4-3 and J usage is TRBJ2-1, with TRBD2 matching over 8 bases. Germline CDR1 is LGHNA and CDR2 is YSLEER. The junction had 5 bases not matched to a gene; V was cut back by 2 bases and J by 2 bases. This CDR3 is 16 amino acids long. The chain's CDR3 is CASSQQTGLAYNEQFF. In nucleotides, the CDR3 is TGCGCCAGCAGCCAACAAACGGGACTAGCCTACAATGAGCAGTTCTTC.

The V and J genes are TRBV7-2 and TRBJ2-7; D gene ambiguous. Germline V gives CDR1 SGHTA, CDR2 FQGNSA. Trimming stripped 4 bases from V and 2 bases from J, with 3 bases between. The CDR3 totals 11 residues. The DNA of the CDR3 is TGTGCCAGCAGCTGGGCCTACGAGCAGTACTTC. Translating gives CASSWAYEQYF.

The chain recombines TRBV7-9 with TRBJ1-2, with TRBD1 as a possible D gene (5 bases). From germline, CDR1 is SEHNR and CDR2 FQNEAQ (reference sequence). Between the trimmed V and J ends, which lost 5 bases and 5 bases, there was a span of 12 bases. This CDR3 is 13 amino acids long. The CDR3 sequence is CASSPDSWYGYTF. The CDR3 DNA reads as TGTGCCAGCAGCCCCGACAGTTGGTATGGCTACACCTTC.

This clone appeared many times. This chain joins TRBV15 and TRBJ1-2; perhaps TRBD1 as D (5 bases). Trimming shortened V by 2 bases and J by 5 bases, and 15 bases separated the two germline ends. The CDR3 totals 15 residues. CDR1 LNHNV and CDR2 YYDKDF come from the germline V gene (reference sequence). CDR3 in amino acids: CATSRRTGDAYGYTF. In nucleotides, the CDR3 is TGTGCCACCAGCAGACGAACAGGTGACGCTTATGGCTACACCTTC.

This clone has just one count. The chain uses TRBV27 and TRBJ1-5, with D possibly TRBD1 on 5 matching bases. The germline CDR1 and CDR2 sequences are MNHEY and SMNVEV (reference sequence). Between the trimmed V and J ends, which lost 3 bases and 3 bases, there was a span of 9 bases. The CDR3 has 14 residues. CDR3 region: CASSFIGDNQPQHF. The CDR3 DNA reads as TGTGCCAGCAGTTTTATAGGGGACAATCAGCCCCAGCATTTT.

This sequence joins TRBV9 and TRBJ2-1, with D possibly TRBD1 on 6 matching bases. Trimming took off 0 bases at V and 8 bases at J, with 18 bases between the two ends. The CDR3 consists of 16 residues. Germline V gene sequence: CDR1 SGDLS, CDR2 YYNGEE. The CDR3, as DNA: TGTGCCAGCAGCGTAGCTGGGCAGGGGATCGGCGATGAGCAGTTCTTC. Its protein is CASSVAGQGIGDEQFF.

The chain employs TRBV5-1 and TRBJ2-7, with TRBD1 as a possible D gene (5 bases). V lost 1 base to trimming and J lost 3 bases, with 8 bases between them. CDR3 size: 13 residues. Germline assignment: CDR1 SGHRS and CDR2 YFSETQ. CDR3 DNA sequence: TGCGCCAGCAGCTTGAGGACACTCTACGAGCAGTACTTC. Translated, it gives CASSLRTLYEQYF.

DNA of the CDR3: TGTGCCAGCAGCCTGGACGGGGTACACCGAGGGAGTGAAGCTTTCTTT. Its protein product is CASSLDGVHRGSEAFF. The V and J genes are TRBV7-9 and TRBJ1-1; no clear D. Germline V lookup: CDR1 SEHNR, CDR2 FQNEAQ (reference sequence). V gave up 5 bases and J gave up 7 bases, with 23 bases separating them. The CDR3 runs 16 residues.

The chain combines TRBV6-1 with TRBJ1-5; 8 bases map to TRBD1. V lost 2 bases to trimming and J lost 5 bases; unmatched junction nucleotides: 2. CDR1 is MNHNS and CDR2 is SASEGT in the germline V gene. CDR3 length: 14 residues. CDR3 loop: CASSEYRGDQPQHF. The CDR3 coding sequence is TGTGCCAGCAGTGAATACAGGGGGGATCAGCCCCAGCATTTT.

V usage is TRBV4-1 and J usage is TRBJ2-5, with D possibly being TRBD1 or TRBD2 (5 bases each). Per the germline V gene, CDR1 is MGHRA and CDR2 is YSYEKL. CDR3 size: 14 residues. V was cut by 4 bases and J by 7 bases, with 16 bases left in between. The CDR3: CASSPLGTAGTQYF. The CDR3, as DNA: TGCGCCAGCAGCCCACTGGGGACCGCAGGGACCCAGTACTTC.

CDR3 sequence reads: CASSYSDAGANVLTF. CDR3 in DNA: TGTGCCAGCAGTTACTCAGATGCTGGGGCCAACGTCCTGACTTTC. The chain couples TRBV6-5 to TRBJ2-6, with D unresolved. The CDR3 loop spans 15 amino acids. Germline lookup yields CDR1 MNHEY and CDR2 SVGAGI. V lost 0 bases and J lost 2, with 5 bases in between.

The rearrangement links TRBV7-3 to TRBJ2-3; a possible D gene is TRBD1 (6 bases). The length of the CDR3 is 15 residues. Germline-derived CDR1 and CDR2 are SGHTA and FQGTGA. Trimming took 2 bases from V and 6 from J, leaving 15 bases between them. CDR3 in DNA: TGTGCCAGCAGCTTAGGGGGCCTCCGAGGGGATACGCAGTATTTT. Its protein is CASSLGGLRGDTQYF.